The 30 T cell receptor beta chains reported below all come from one sample, sequenced in a study of T cells in Graves' hyperthyroidism and ophthalmopathy. Amplified regions were TCR beta CDR3 sequences from RNA transcripts. A first-round RT-PCR of the TCR CDR3 used the HTBI primer set. TCRdb used MiXCR to reprocess the multiplex PCR reads, holding one entry per CDR3 protein. The sample lists around 300,000 distinct CDR3 sequences, around a fifth occurring once. The specimen sequenced was blood. These receptors all come from a man between 45 and 60 years old with Graves' ophthalmopathy.

The sample holds a few counts of this clonotype. The V gene is TRBV6-1, the J gene TRBJ2-5, with D maybe TRBD1 (6 bases). This CDR3 has 13 amino acids. Trimming shortened V by 8 bases and J by 3 bases, and 13 bases separated the two germline ends. The germline gives CDR1 MNHNS, CDR2 SASEGT. The DNA for the CDR3 is TGTGCCAGCCAATGGGGGCAGGAAGAGACCCAGTACTTC. Its translation: CASQWGQEETQYF.

This clonotype turned up a few times. V usage is TRBV7-9 and J usage is TRBJ1-2, with no clear D. The V end lost 2 bases, the J end lost 8 bases, and 9 bases lay between the germline ends. This CDR3 is built from 12 residues. Germline V gene lookup returns CDR1 SEHNR and CDR2 FQNEAQ (reference sequence). The CDR3 is CASSLSERGYTF. For the CDR3, the DNA is TGTGCCAGCAGCTTATCAGAGCGGGGCTACACCTTC.

Notes on this clonotype: This may be a read error, as it is one base from a much larger clone. The V call is TRBV27, the J call TRBJ2-7; D remains unclear. Trimming cost V 7 bases and J 2 bases, with 15 bases left between them. Germline CDR1 MNHEY, CDR2 SMNVEV (reference sequence). This CDR3 spans 14 amino acids. CDR3 region: CASKLTELTYEQYF. The CDR3 bases are TGTGCCAGCAAACTAACGGAACTAACCTACGAGCAGTACTTC.

This clonotype was seen ten or more times. J is TRBJ2-7 and V is TRBV20-1; D remains ambiguous. V lost 5 bases and J lost 5, with 10 bases in between. Germline V CDR1 and CDR2: DFQATT, SNEGSKA (reference sequence). The CDR3 totals 11 residues. CDR3 DNA sequence: TGCAGTGCTTACGGGTGGCACGAGCAGTACTTC. It yields the protein CSAYGWHEQYF.

This sequence joins TRBV28 and TRBJ2-7, with TRBD1 identical over 8 bases. Germline trimming cut 6 bases from V and 6 bases from J; bases unmatched to any gene: 13. Per the germline V gene, CDR1 is MDHEN and CDR2 is SYDVKM. This CDR3 has 15 residues. The CDR3 nucleotides read TGTGCCAGCAGCGAGATACAGGGGGTCAAAAGCGAGCAGTACTTC. Residues: CASSEIQGVKSEQYF.

This rearrangement joins TRBV29-1 to TRBJ2-7, with D perhaps matching TRBD1 (6 bases). V was shortened by 3 bases and J by 2 bases, with 17 bases between the two germline ends. Per the germline V gene, CDR1 is SQVTM and CDR2 is ANQGSEA. CDR3 length equals 15 residues. CDR3 amino acids: CSVEVSDRPTYEQYF. The CDR3 DNA follows: TGCAGCGTTGAGGTTTCGGACAGACCTACCTACGAGCAGTACTTC.

This clonotype came up a few times. The chain links TRBV6-1 to TRBJ2-5; 7 bases are a match to TRBD1. Looked up from germline, CDR1 is MNHNS and CDR2 is SASEGT. V lost 2 bases, J lost 5 bases, and 8 bases stayed unmatched. CDR3 length: 15 residues. The CDR3 bases are TGTGCCAGCAGTGAACAAAGAGGGGGCGCGGAGACCCAGTACTTC. As protein: CASSEQRGGAETQYF.

The table lists this clonotype with many counts. The CDR3 region is CASSPTGSYEQYF. For the CDR3, the DNA is TGTGCCAGCAGCCCGACTGGTTCCTACGAGCAGTACTTC. V usage is TRBV14 and J usage is TRBJ2-7; D is ambiguous. CDR3 size: 13 residues. Trimming took off 4 bases at V and 1 base at J, with 8 bases between the two ends. Germline lookup yields CDR1 SGHDN and CDR2 FVKESK.

This clonotype was detected ten times or more. This rearrangement joins TRBV18 to TRBJ1-2; TRBD1 is a possible D gene (5 bases). V dropped 4 bases and J dropped 4 bases, with 16 bases sitting between them. This CDR3 contains 15 residues. The V gene's germline CDR1 is KGHSH and CDR2 LQKENI. The chain's CDR3 is CASSRPGLEIYGYTF. CDR3 bases: TGTGCCAGCTCACGACCGGGACTTGAAATCTATGGCTACACCTTC.

The table lists this clonotype with a few counts. The chain couples TRBV10-3 to TRBJ2-5; 10 nucleotides match TRBD2. Germline assignment: CDR1 ENHRY and CDR2 SYGVKD. The junction had 8 bases not matched to a gene; V was cut back by 5 bases and J by 5 bases. The CDR3 runs 15 residues. The CDR3 region is CAISSSSGGGETQYF. In nucleotides, the CDR3 is TGTGCCATCAGTTCTTCTAGCGGGGGAGGGGAGACCCAGTACTTC.

There are a few counts of this clonotype. The rearrangement links TRBV18 to TRBJ1-5; D not certain. This CDR3 has 16 amino acids. Germline CDR1 and CDR2: KGHSH and LQKENI. Trimming pared 5 bases from V and 3 bases from J, leaving 17 bases between. CDR3: CASSALSSTPNQPQHF. Here the CDR3 DNA reads TGTGCCAGCTCAGCCCTTTCCTCTACTCCCAATCAGCCCCAGCATTTT.

This clonotype was seen at least ten times. CDR3 sequence (DNA): TGTGCCAGCAGTTTGCAGGGTGTCGCTGAAGCTTTCTTT. It yields the protein CASSLQGVAEAFF. The chain uses TRBV12-3 or TRBV12-4 and TRBJ1-1, with D maybe TRBD1 (5 bases). The CDR3 spans 13 residues. V lost 3 bases and J 6 bases, leaving 11 bases between the germline ends.

V and J are TRBV19 and TRBJ2-7; D possibly uses TRBD1 or TRBD2 (5 bases each). The CDR3 totals 14 residues. Trimming removed 1 base at V and 6 bases at J, with 13 bases between. The germline V gene encodes CDR1 LNHDA and CDR2 SQIVND (reference sequence). CDR3 nucleotides: TGTGCCAGTAGTATAGTTTCCAGGGCGGGCGAGCAGTACTTC. Amino acid sequence: CASSIVSRAGEQYF.

There are many counts of this clonotype. The chain links TRBV12-3 or TRBV12-4 to TRBJ1-1, with D uncertain. V was shortened by 2 bases and J by 7 bases, with 17 bases between the two germline ends. This CDR3 region has 15 residues. The CDR3 nucleotides read TGTGCCAGCAGTTTATTTTATCCCGGGATTCGTGAAGCTTTCTTT. Protein product: CASSLFYPGIREAFF.

At least ten counts were recorded for this clonotype. This chain uses TRBV2 with TRBJ1-1; no clear D. The CDR3 covers 13 residues. Trimming cost V 8 bases and J 0 bases, with 10 bases left between them. The germline gives CDR1 SNHLY, CDR2 FYNNEI. In DNA, the CDR3 is TGTGCCAGCCATACGGTCATGAACACTGAAGCTTTCTTT. This gives the protein CASHTVMNTEAFF.

V and J are TRBV7-3 and TRBJ2-1; possibly TRBD2 for D (5 bases). The CDR3 runs 15 residues. CDR1 and CDR2 from the germline V gene are SGHTA and FQGTGA. Trimming left V 5 bases short and J 8 bases short, with 19 bases between. This CDR3 reads CASSEDMPGRDEQFF. The CDR3 DNA reads as TGTGCCAGCAGCGAGGATATGCCGGGAAGGGATGAGCAGTTCTTC.

The chain employs TRBV5-1 and TRBJ1-1; perhaps TRBD1 as D (6 bases). V lost 0 bases to trimming and J lost 6 bases, with 15 bases between them. The CDR3 is 15 amino acids. Germline CDR1 reads SGHRS; CDR2 reads YFSETQ. CDR3 region: CASSLDKAGQPEAFF. DNA for the CDR3: TGCGCCAGCAGCTTGGATAAAGCTGGACAGCCTGAAGCTTTCTTT.

The genes are TRBV6-9 and TRBJ2-2, with D possibly matching TRBD1 (6 bases). Trimming stripped 3 bases from V and 2 bases from J, with 22 bases between. This CDR3 has 19 residues. Per the germline V gene, CDR1 is MNHGY and CDR2 is SVAAGI. This CDR3 is CASSYPTGQTTLNTGELFF. CDR3 nucleotide sequence: TGTGCCAGCAGTTACCCCACTGGACAGACTACCCTAAACACCGGGGAGCTGTTTTTT.

There are a few counts of this clonotype. The chain is built from TRBV29-1 and TRBJ2-7; 13 bases line up with TRBD2. Germline V lookup: CDR1 SQVTM, CDR2 ANQGSEA. The CDR3 is 13 residues long. J was trimmed by 6 bases and V by 3 bases; bases with no gene match: 2. CDR3 amino acids: CSVEGTSGTEQYF. For the CDR3, the DNA is TGCAGCGTTGAGGGGACTAGCGGGACCGAGCAGTACTTC.

The rearrangement joins TRBV5-5 to TRBJ1-2; possible D gene TRBD1, 5 bases. CDR1 is SGHKS and CDR2 is YYEKEE in the germline V gene (reference sequence). The CDR3 loop spans 14 amino acids. Trimming shortened V by 4 bases and J by 6 bases, and 16 bases separated the two germline ends. The CDR3 sequence: CASSKEAGINGYTF. The DNA of the CDR3 is TGTGCCAGCAGCAAGGAAGCAGGGATCAATGGCTACACCTTC. Looking up the rest from reference TRBV5-5 and TRBJ1-2 gives the full variable domain: DAGVTQSPTHLIKTRGQQVTLRCSPISGHKSVSWYQQVLGQGPQFIFQYYEKEERGRGNFPDRFSARQFPNYSSELNVNALLLGDSALYLCASSKEAGINGYTFGSGTRLTVV.

This clonotype was found many times. This chain uses TRBV7-9 with TRBJ2-7; 8 positions agree with TRBD2. There are 16 residues in the CDR3. Germline V lookup: CDR1 SEHNR, CDR2 FQNEAQ (reference sequence). V lost 1 base to trimming and J lost 3 bases; unmatched junction nucleotides: 8. The CDR3 coding sequence is TGTGCCAGCAGCTTAGTGGGGACTAGTCTGGTCTACGAGCAGTACTTC. Amino acid sequence: CASSLVGTSLVYEQYF.

In this sample, this clonotype turned up a few times. DNA of the CDR3: TGTGCCAGCAGCTCCAGGGGTGGGGGAGGGCTGAATGAGCAGTTCTTC. Encoded protein: CASSSRGGGGLNEQFF. This rearrangement joins TRBV9 to TRBJ2-1, with a tentative D call TRBD2 (7 bases). Germline CDR1 and CDR2: SGDLS and YYNGEE. Deletions cut 4 bases from V and 7 bases from J, with 21 bases between. The CDR3 is 16 amino acids. The entire variable domain, with the rest obtained from reference TRBV9 and TRBJ2-1, is as follows: DSGVTQTPKHLITATGQRVTLRCSPRSGDLSVYWYQQSLDQGLQFLIQYYNGEERAKGNILERFSAQQFPDLHSELNLSSLELGDSALYFCASSSRGGGGLNEQFFGPGTRLTVL.

This clonotype was counted many times. The genes are TRBV7-9 and TRBJ2-7; D perhaps matches TRBD2 (6 bases). CDR1 is SEHNR and CDR2 is FQNEAQ in the germline V gene (reference sequence). V shed 4 bases and J shed 7 bases, with 17 bases lying between them. The CDR3 is 14 residues long. CDR3 sequence: CASSSTGTPGEQYF. The CDR3 DNA sequence: TGTGCCAGCAGCTCAACCGGGACTCCGGGAGAGCAGTACTTC.

This chain joins TRBV27 and TRBJ1-4; 11 bases fit TRBD1. Trimming took 0 bases from V and 3 from J; bases not matched to a gene: 6. There are 18 residues in the CDR3. CDR1 and CDR2 from the germline V gene are MNHEY and SMNVEV (reference sequence). The CDR3, as DNA: TGTGCCAGCAGTTTATCCCCCGGGACAGGGGGACCTAATGAAAAACTGTTTTTT. Protein product: CASSLSPGTGGPNEKLFF.

This clonotype occurred many times. The chain links TRBV20-1 to TRBJ2-7; no clear D. The CDR3 loop spans 12 amino acids. Germline CDR1 DFQATT, CDR2 SNEGSKA (reference sequence). V lost 5 bases and J 2 bases, leaving 10 bases between the germline ends. The CDR3 protein is CSAARTTYEQYF. The CDR3 DNA is TGCAGTGCTGCTCGTACTACCTACGAGCAGTACTTC.

This clonotype was seen repeatedly, ten times or more. The chain has TRBV5-1 and TRBJ2-7; no firm D call. V was shortened by 0 bases and J by 3 bases, with 10 bases between the two germline ends. The CDR3 has 14 amino acids. Germline CDR1 SGHRS, CDR2 YFSETQ. Here the CDR3 DNA reads TGCGCCAGCAGCTTGGCCGTCCGAGGCTACGAGCAGTACTTC. Amino acids: CASSLAVRGYEQYF.

This clonotype was found many times. The J gene is TRBJ1-4, the V gene TRBV28; 10 bases are shared with TRBD1. The J segment lost 11 bases and the V segment lost 6 bases, leaving 9 bases of the junction unmatched. CDR3 length equals 14 residues. Per germline, CDR1 MDHEN and CDR2 SYDVKM. The CDR3, as DNA: TGTGCCAGCAGCTTGGCGGGGACAGGGGTGAAACTGTTTTTT. Protein: CASSLAGTGVKLFF.

This clonotype was observed many times. The chain couples TRBV2 to TRBJ2-7; 7 bases are shared with TRBD1. Germline CDR1 SNHLY, CDR2 FYNNEI. J gave up 0 bases and V 9 bases, and 5 bases lay outside the gene matches. The CDR3 sequence is 13 residues long. CDR3 DNA: TGTGCCAGTACGGGACAGAGCTCCTACGAGCAGTACTTC. Translation: CASTGQSSYEQYF.

The table lists this clonotype with many counts. The rearrangement joins TRBV7-3 to TRBJ2-1; no definite D call. This CDR3 region has 16 residues. The V gene lost 0 bases and the J gene lost 5 bases, with 14 bases spanning the gap. From germline, CDR1 is SGHTA and CDR2 FQGTGA. The CDR3 here is CASSLTMTEPDNEQFF. In DNA form, the CDR3 reads TGTGCCAGCAGCTTAACCATGACTGAGCCGGACAATGAGCAGTTCTTC.

This clonotype came up many times. The CDR3 nucleotides read TGTGCCAGCAGCGTCCCGAAGGGGGCGGGACTGGCCTACGAGCAGTACTTC. It is translated as CASSVPKGAGLAYEQYF. The chain has TRBV7-8 and TRBJ2-7; D is perhaps TRBD1 (7 bases). CDR1 and CDR2 (germline): SGHVS, FQNEAQ. The CDR3 runs to 17 residues. Trimming left V 5 bases short and J 2 bases short, with 22 bases between.